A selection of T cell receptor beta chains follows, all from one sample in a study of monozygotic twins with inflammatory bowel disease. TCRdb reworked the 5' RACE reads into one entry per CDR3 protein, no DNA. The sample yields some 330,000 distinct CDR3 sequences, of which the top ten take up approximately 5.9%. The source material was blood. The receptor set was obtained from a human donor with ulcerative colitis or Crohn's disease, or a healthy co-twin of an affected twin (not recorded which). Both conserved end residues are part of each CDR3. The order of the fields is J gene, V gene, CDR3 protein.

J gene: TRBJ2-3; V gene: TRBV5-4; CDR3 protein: CASSLEGGYTQYF
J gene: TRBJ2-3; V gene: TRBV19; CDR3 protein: CASSISGRADTQYF
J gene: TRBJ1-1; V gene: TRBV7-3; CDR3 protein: CASSPLGGKPGTEAFF
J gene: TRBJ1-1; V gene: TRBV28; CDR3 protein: CASSPQTGGTEAFF
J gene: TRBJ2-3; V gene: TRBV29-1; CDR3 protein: CSVEKHPTDTQYF
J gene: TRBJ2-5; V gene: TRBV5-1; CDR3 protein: CASSLGGGITETQYF
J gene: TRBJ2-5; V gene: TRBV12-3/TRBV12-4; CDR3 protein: CASSSPTSGSETQYF
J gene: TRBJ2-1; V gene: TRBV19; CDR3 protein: CASSKMGGSYNEQFF
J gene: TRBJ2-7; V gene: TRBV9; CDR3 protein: CASSTDGVGEQYF
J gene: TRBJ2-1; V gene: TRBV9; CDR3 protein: CASSVLGPPHNEQFF
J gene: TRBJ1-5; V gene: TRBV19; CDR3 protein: CASSIGRDRGNQPQHF
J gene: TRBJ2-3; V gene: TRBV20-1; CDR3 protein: CSARVILAGSTDTQYF
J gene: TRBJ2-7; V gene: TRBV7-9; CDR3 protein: CASSEEREVTYEQYF
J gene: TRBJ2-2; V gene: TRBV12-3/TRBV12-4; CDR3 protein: CASIIRAGGELFF
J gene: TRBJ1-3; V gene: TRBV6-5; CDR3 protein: CASSYSGTSYGNTIYF